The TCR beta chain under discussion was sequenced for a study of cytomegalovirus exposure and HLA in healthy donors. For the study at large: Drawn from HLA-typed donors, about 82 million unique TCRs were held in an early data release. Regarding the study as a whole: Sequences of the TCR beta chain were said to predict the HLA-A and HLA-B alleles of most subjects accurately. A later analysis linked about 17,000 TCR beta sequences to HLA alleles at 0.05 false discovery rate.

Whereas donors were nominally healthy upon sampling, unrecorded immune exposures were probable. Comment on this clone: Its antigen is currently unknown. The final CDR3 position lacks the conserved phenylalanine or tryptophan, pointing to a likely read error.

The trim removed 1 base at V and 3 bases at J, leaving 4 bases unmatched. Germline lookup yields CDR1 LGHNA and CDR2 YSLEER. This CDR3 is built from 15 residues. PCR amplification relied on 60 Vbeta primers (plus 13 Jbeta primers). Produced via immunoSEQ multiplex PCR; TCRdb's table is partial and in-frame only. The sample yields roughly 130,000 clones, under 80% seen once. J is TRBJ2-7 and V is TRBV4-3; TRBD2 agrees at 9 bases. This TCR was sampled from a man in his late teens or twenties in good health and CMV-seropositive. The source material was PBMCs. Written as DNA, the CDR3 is TGCGCCAGCAGCCAAGGGACTAGCGAGTACTACGAGCAGTACCTC. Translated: CASSQGTSEYYEQYL.